This T cell receptor beta chain comes out of a study of regulatory T cells in long-lasting Graves disease. Study findings and constraints: Public clonotype sharing was higher in persistent than newly diagnosed patients. Persistent disease preferred TRBV28, TRBJ1-2 and TRBJ2-5.

Construction of the TCR beta libraries employed iRepertoire HTBI primers in conjunction with Arm-PCR of CDR3 regions. Each CDR3 protein gets one entry after TCRdb re-called the multiplex PCR reads with MiXCR. The sample has about 360,000 distinct CDR3 sequences; about 16% are singletons. A few counts support this clonotype. The antigen remains unidentified. With a much larger clone just one base away, this may be a read error. V shed 5 bases and J shed 7 bases, with 21 bases lying between them. CDR1 is MDHEN, CDR2 SYDVKM, per germline. The CDR3 totals 15 residues. The time point was: newly diagnosed GD, antithyroid drugs for less than 3 months. The authors made the TCR library using RNA they extracted from PBMCs. These data were also reused for a study on T cells in Graves' hyperthyroidism and ophthalmopathy. That publication notes: Diagnoses rested on clinical symptoms, serum thyroxine and TRAb, thyroid ultrasound and orbital computed tomography. During a first-round RT-PCR of the TCR CDR3, the HTBI primer set was used.

This TCR was sampled from a woman between 18 and 30 years old with Graves disease. Source: peripheral blood mononuclear cells (PBMCs), taken at new diagnosis, from a patient treated with antithyroid drugs. The chain employs TRBV28 and TRBJ2-7; perhaps TRBD2 as D (5 bases). The CDR3 here is CASSRARPRAVEQYF. In DNA form, the CDR3 reads TGTGCCAGCAGTCGCGCGAGGCCGAGGGCGGTGGAGCAGTACTTC.